The rows below give T cell receptor beta chains drawn from one sample of a study. TCRdb fed the 5' RACE reads into MiXCR, producing one record per CDR3 protein. Here the sample spans about 50,000 distinct CDR3 sequences, roughly 28% being singletons. The source material was naive CD4+ T cells sorted from blood. These receptor sequences come from a female donor with breast cancer. CDR3s include the opening cysteine and the closing phenylalanine or tryptophan. D genes are given only for firm matches. Size is stated for part of the rows, as once, few or many counts, or as a class when the clone is expanded.

j_call v_call d_call clone_size cdr3_nt cdr3_aa
TRBJ2-1 TRBV12-3/TRBV12-4 TRBD2 NA TGTGCCAGCAGTTTACCTACAACTAGCGGGGGGGCCCCGGCACTTTTTGAGCAGTTCTTC CASSLPTTSGGAPALFEQFF
TRBJ2-7 TRBV5-1 NA NA TGCGCCAGCAGCTTGGATGCAGGGCGGTACGAGCAGTACTTC CASSLDAGRYEQYF
TRBJ1-1 TRBV5-5 NA NA TGTGCCAGCAGCTTGGTTGGCAGGAGGGTTCGAAACACTGAAGCTTTCTTT CASSLVGRRVRNTEAFF
TRBJ2-7 TRBV10-3 NA many TGTGCCATCAGGCGTGAAAGGGACTCCTACGAGCAGTACTTC CAIRRERDSYEQYF
TRBJ2-1 TRBV5-1 NA few TGCGCCAGCAGCTTGCGACGGACTGGGGATGAGCAGTTCTTC CASSLRRTGDEQFF
TRBJ2-7 TRBV10-3 TRBD2 many TGTGCCATAACTAGCGGGGTCTCATCTTACGAGCAGTACTTC CAITSGVSSYEQYF
TRBJ2-7 TRBV9 NA NA TGTGCCAGCAGCGTTGGGACGGCGGGGACCTACGAGCAGTACTTC CASSVGTAGTYEQYF
TRBJ2-1 TRBV3-1 NA NA TGTGCCAGCAGCCAAGATCTGGGGAAAGGAAATGAGCAGTTCTTC CASSQDLGKGNEQFF
TRBJ2-1 TRBV6-2/TRBV6-3 NA few TGTGCCAGCAGTTACTCTCGGCTACACAATGAGCAGTTCTTC CASSYSRLHNEQFF
TRBJ2-3 TRBV27 NA NA TGTGCCAGCAGTTTACGGGACGGCGCAGATACGCAGTATTTT CASSLRDGADTQYF
TRBJ2-3 TRBV13 TRBD1 few TGTGCCAGCAGCACCCGGACAGGGTTGACAGATACGCAGTATTTT CASSTRTGLTDTQYF
TRBJ2-5 TRBV6-1 TRBD2 NA TGTGCCAGCAGTGAATCCCCCCGGCGGGAGCACGAGACCCAGTACTTC CASSESPRREHETQYF
TRBJ1-1 TRBV7-8 NA NA TGTGCCAGCAGCCCCTTCGGGTCCAACACTGAAGCTTTCTTT CASSPFGSNTEAFF
TRBJ1-5 TRBV6-2/TRBV6-3 TRBD1 few TGTGCCATCGGGGAGCTAGACAGGGGAAATCAGCCCCAGCATTTT CAIGELDRGNQPQHF
TRBJ2-1 TRBV3-1 NA NA TGTGCCAGCAGCAAGACTGATTACAATGAGCAGTTCTTC CASSKTDYNEQFF
TRBJ1-1 TRBV2 NA NA TGTGCCAGCAGTGCATGGACTTATGAAGCTTTCTTT CASSAWTYEAFF
TRBJ1-5 TRBV6-1 NA few TGTGCCAGCAGTGTGGAACCAGTTAGCAATCAGCCCCAGCATTTT CASSVEPVSNQPQHF
TRBJ2-2 TRBV9 NA NA TGTGCCAGCAGCGCCCACTCCCGACCCGCGAACACCGGGGAGCTGTTTTTT CASSAHSRPANTGELFF
TRBJ1-2 TRBV12-3/TRBV12-4 NA NA TGTGCCAGCAGCCCGATAACAGGGACTACCGCTCGCTACACCTTC CASSPITGTTARYTF
TRBJ1-5 TRBV5-5 NA few TGTGCCAGCAGCTTCGGGCACACGGGGCAGCCCCAGCATTTT CASSFGHTGQPQHF
TRBJ2-7 TRBV6-5 TRBD2 few TGTGCCAGCAGTGGACTAGTGCCCTACGAGCAGTACTTC CASSGLVPYEQYF
TRBJ1-1 TRBV5-1 NA few TGCGCCAGCAGCTTGGGACCTTCGAACACTGAAGCTTTCTTT CASSLGPSNTEAFF
TRBJ2-7 TRBV4-1 NA NA TGCGCCAGCAGCCACGATACTAGATACGAGCAGTACTTC CASSHDTRYEQYF
TRBJ2-7 TRBV5-1 TRBD1 few TGCGCCAGCAGCCCGTCCGGGACAGGGGTAGAAGAGCAGTACTTC CASSPSGTGVEEQYF
TRBJ2-7 TRBV3-1 NA NA TGTGCCAGCCGAGGGGGGGGAGTTCACGAGCAGTACTTC CASRGGGVHEQYF
TRBJ2-7 TRBV28 NA NA TGTGCCAGCAGTCCCAGGACCACCGAGCAGTACTTC CASSPRTTEQYF
TRBJ1-5 TRBV4-1 TRBD1 few TGCGCCAGCAGCCAAACCCGGACAGGGGGCGGTCGTCAGCCCCAGCATTTT CASSQTRTGGGRQPQHF
TRBJ2-5 TRBV28 TRBD1 many TGTGCCAGCAGGGACAGGGGTGGTGGGGAGACCCAGTACTTC CASRDRGGGETQYF
TRBJ2-7 TRBV28 NA NA TGTGCCAGCAGTCCCTCTACTTACGAGCAGTACTTC CASSPSTYEQYF
TRBJ2-3 TRBV19 TRBD2 NA TGTGCCAGTAGTATCCTAGCGGGGGGCAACACAGATACGCAGTATTTT CASSILAGGNTDTQYF
TRBJ1-2 TRBV6-6 NA many TGTGCCAGCAGTTACAACTATGGCTACACCTTC CASSYNYGYTF